This entry describes one TCR beta chain. V shed 1 base, J shed 7 bases, and the junction held 7 bases outside the gene matches. CDR3 length: 17 residues. Looked up from germline, CDR1 is LGHNA and CDR2 is YSLEER. Adults between about 18 and 89 years of age took part from fewer than 30 US areas. These data belong to a study of blood T cell repertoires in COVID-19. Turning to the study itself: PBMCs, B-cell-depleted T cells, or T cells were the source of the cDNA or gDNA that made up the material.

Sequencing used immunoSEQ multiplex PCR; TCRdb keeps in-frame clones, though not all of them. The table has 110,000 to 150,000 clones, 86% seen once. This receptor was taken from a man over 45 who had recovered from COVID-19. The gene calls are TRBV4-3 and TRBJ2-4; 13 positions agree with TRBD2. Input material: PBMCs or T cells enriched from blood (not recorded which). In nucleotides, the CDR3 is TGCGCCAGCAGCCAAGCCCCCCTGACTAGCGGGAGGAACATTCAGTACTTC. As protein: CASSQAPLTSGRNIQYF.